Here is one T cell receptor (beta chain) with its context. Its antigen is unidentified. The data were obtained in a study of T cells in localized non-small cell lung cancer. Study findings and constraints: In adjacent lung, a median approximately 60 of the top 100 tumor clones were found. A raised T cell density in blood coincided with lengthier overall survival. Tumor trailed uninvolved adjacent lung in T cell clonality, which peaked there.

TCRdb keeps only in-frame clones here, not all; method: immunoSEQ multiplex PCR. This sample has tens of thousands of clones, with 83% found just once. This CDR3 spans 14 amino acids. Trimming removed 5 bases from V and 0 bases from J, with 11 bases in between. CDR1 and CDR2 from the germline V gene are SGHNT and YENEEA. Sample: PBMCs, taken before any cancer treatment. This TCR was recovered from a man aged 35 to 69 with stage II lung adenocarcinoma. The chain employs TRBV11-3 and TRBJ2-7; D gene unclear. The CDR3 DNA is TGTGCCAGCAGCCCCAGTGACAACTCCTACGAGCAGTACTTC. Its translation is CASSPSDNSYEQYF.